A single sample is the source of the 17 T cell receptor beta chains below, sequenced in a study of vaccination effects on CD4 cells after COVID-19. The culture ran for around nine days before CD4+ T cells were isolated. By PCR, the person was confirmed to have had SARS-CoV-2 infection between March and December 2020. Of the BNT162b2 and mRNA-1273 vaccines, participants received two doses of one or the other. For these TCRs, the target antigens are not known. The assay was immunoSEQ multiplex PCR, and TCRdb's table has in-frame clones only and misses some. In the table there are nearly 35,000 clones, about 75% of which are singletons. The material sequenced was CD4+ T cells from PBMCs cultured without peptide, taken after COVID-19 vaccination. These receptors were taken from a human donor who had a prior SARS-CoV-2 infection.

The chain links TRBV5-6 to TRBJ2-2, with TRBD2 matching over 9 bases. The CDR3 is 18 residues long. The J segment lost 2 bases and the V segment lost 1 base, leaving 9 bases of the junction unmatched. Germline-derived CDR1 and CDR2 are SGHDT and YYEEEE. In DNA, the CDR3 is TGTGCCAGCAGCTTGATTTACCGACTAGCGGATAACACCGGGGAGCTGTTTTTT. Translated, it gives CASSLIYRLADNTGELFF. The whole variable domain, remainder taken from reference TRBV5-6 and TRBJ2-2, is DAGVTQSPTHLIKTRGQQVTLRCSPKSGHDTVSWYQQALGQGPQFIFQYYEEEERQRGNFPDRFSGHQFPNYSSELNVNALLLGDSALYLCASSLIYRLADNTGELFFGEGSRLTVL.

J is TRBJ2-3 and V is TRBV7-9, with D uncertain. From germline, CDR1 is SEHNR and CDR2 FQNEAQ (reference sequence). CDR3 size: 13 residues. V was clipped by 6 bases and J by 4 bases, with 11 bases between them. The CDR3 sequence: CASSVLGSDTQYF. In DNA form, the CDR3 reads TGTGCCAGCAGTGTACTGGGATCAGATACGCAGTATTTT. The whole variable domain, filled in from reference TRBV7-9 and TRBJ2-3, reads DTGVSQNPRHKITKRGQNVTFRCDPISEHNRLYWYRQTLGQGPEFLTYFQNEAQLEKSRLLSDRFSAERPKGSFSTLEIQRTEQGDSAMYLCASSVLGSDTQYFGPGTRLTVL.

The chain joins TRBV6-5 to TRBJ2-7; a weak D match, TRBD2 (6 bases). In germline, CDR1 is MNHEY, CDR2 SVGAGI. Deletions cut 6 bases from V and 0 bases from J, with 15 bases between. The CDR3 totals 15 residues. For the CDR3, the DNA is TGTGCCAGCAGATTACTAGCCCTCAGCTCCTACGAGCAGTACTTC. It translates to CASRLLALSSYEQYF.

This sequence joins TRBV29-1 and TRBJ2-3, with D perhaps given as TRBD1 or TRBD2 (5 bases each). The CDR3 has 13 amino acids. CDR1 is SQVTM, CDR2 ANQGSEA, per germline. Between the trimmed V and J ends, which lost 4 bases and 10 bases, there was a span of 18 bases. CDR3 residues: CSVGVLLGDSQYF. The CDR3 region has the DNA TGCAGCGTTGGGGTTCTACTGGGGGATTCGCAGTATTTT.

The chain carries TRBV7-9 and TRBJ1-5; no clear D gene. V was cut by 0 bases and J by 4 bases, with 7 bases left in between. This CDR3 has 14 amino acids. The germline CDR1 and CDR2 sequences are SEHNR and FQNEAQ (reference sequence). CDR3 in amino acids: CASSLAGRNQPQHF. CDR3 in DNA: TGTGCCAGCAGCTTAGCAGGAAGGAATCAGCCCCAGCATTTT.

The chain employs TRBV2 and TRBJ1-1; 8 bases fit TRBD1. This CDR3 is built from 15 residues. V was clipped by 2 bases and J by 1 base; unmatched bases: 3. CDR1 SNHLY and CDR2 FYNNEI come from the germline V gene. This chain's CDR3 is CASSEQGAGNTEAFF. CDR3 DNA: TGTGCCAGCAGTGAACAGGGGGCGGGGAACACTGAAGCTTTCTTT.

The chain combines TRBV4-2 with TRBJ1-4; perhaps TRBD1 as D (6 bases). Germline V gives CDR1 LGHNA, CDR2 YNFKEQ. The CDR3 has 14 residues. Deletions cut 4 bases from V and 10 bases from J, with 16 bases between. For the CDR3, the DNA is TGTGCCAGCAGCCCCATCCCACAGGGTTTAAAACTGTTTTTT. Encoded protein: CASSPIPQGLKLFF.

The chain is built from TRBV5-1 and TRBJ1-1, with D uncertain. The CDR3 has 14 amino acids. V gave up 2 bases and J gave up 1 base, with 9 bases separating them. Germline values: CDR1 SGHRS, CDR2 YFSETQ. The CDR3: CASSFGFKNTEAFF. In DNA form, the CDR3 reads TGCGCCAGCAGCTTCGGTTTCAAGAACACTGAAGCTTTCTTT.

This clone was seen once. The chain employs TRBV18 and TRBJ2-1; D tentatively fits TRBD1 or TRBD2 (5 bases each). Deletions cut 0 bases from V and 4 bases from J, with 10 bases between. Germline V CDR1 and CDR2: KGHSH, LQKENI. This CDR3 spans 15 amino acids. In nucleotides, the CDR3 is TGTGCCAGCTCACCACCGGGATGGGGGTACAATGAGCAGTTCTTC. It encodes CASSPPGWGYNEQFF. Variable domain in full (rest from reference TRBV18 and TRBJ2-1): NAGVMQNPRHLVRRRGQEARLRCSPMKGHSHVYWYRQLPEEGLKFMVYLQKENIIDESGMPKERFSAEFPKEGPSILRIQQVVRGDSAAYFCASSPPGWGYNEQFFGPGTRLTVL.

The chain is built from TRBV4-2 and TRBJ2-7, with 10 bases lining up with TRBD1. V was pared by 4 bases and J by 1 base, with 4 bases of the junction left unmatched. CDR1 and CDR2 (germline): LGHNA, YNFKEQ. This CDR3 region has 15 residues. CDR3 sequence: CASSRGQGSSYEQYF. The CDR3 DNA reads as TGTGCCAGCAGCCGGGGACAGGGGAGTTCCTACGAGCAGTACTTC.

The CDR3 DNA reads as TGTGCCAGCAGTGAAATTGTGAGCGGGGAGCTGTTTTTT. Translation gives CASSEIVSGELFF. The V and J genes are TRBV2 and TRBJ2-2, with D unclear. The CDR3 is 13 residues long. Germline values: CDR1 SNHLY, CDR2 FYNNEI. V lost 2 bases and J 7 bases, leaving 8 bases between the germline ends.

The DNA for the CDR3 is TGCAGCGTGGGACATGGGGTTGTCCAAGAGACCCAGTACTTC. Its translation: CSVGHGVVQETQYF. The chain uses TRBV29-1 and TRBJ2-5; D is perhaps TRBD1 (6 bases). This CDR3 has 14 residues. Germline-derived CDR1 and CDR2 are SQVTM and ANQGSEA. V lost 6 bases, J lost 1 base, and 15 bases lay in between.

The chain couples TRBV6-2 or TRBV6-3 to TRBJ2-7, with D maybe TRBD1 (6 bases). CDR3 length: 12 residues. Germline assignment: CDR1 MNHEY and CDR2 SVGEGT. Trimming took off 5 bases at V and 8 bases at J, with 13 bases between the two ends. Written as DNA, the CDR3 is TGTGCCAGCAGTCTAACAGGGATTCAGCAGTACTTC. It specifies CASSLTGIQQYF.

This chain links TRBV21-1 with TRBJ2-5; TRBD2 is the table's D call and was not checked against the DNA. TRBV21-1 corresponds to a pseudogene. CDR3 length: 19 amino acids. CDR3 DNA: TGTGCCAGCAGCCCCTTTCGTAAGACTAGCGGTAAGTACCAAGAGACCCAGTACTTC. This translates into CASSPFRKTSGKYQETQYF.

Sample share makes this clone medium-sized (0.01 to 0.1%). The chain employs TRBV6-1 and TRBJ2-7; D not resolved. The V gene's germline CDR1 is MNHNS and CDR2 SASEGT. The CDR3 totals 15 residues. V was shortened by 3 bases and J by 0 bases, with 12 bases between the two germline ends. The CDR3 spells CASSDRIAGSYEQYF. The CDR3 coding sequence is TGTGCCAGCAGTGATAGGATCGCAGGCTCCTACGAGCAGTACTTC.

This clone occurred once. The CDR3 bases are TGTGCCAGCAGTGAAGCGCTACAGACAACGGAAGCTTTCTTT. It translates to CASSEALQTTEAFF. The rearrangement links TRBV6-1 to TRBJ1-1; D call uncertain. The CDR3 extends over 14 amino acids. In germline, CDR1 is MNHNS, CDR2 SASEGT. Trimming stripped 0 bases from V and 8 bases from J, with 13 bases between.

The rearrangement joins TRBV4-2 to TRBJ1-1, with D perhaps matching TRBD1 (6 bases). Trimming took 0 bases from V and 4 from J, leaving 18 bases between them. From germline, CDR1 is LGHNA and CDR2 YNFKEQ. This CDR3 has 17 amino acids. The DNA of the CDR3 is TGTGCCAGCAGCCAAGATGAGAGAAGACGAGGGGGCACTGAAGCTTTCTTT. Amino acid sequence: CASSQDERRRGGTEAFF.